Given below is one T cell receptor beta chain in context. The clone's antigen remains unknown. Nothing much larger sits one base from this clone, and base qualities are not available. The intended sense of this specimen's treatment or condition label: in vitro stimulation with specific CMV peptide epitopes to enrich CMV-specific T cells. From a lookup of the germline V gene, CDR1 and CDR2 are LGHNA and YSLEER. From the cysteine through the phenylalanine, the CDR3 covers 13 amino acids. The DNA shown is the 39-base CDR3, in frame from base 1. The junction carries 10 bases between V and J, which are trimmed by 1 base and 9 bases respectively. TCRdb names Illumina HiSeq 1500 as the instrument used. The public reads were reanalyzed by TCRdb: fastp trimming at Q25, MiXCR alignment, in-frame beta chains only. Rows with one shared CDR3 protein collapse into an entry with the most common genes and DNA. Here the sample has under 350,000 distinct CDR3 sequences; approximately 22% occur a single time. The top ten constitute roughly 19% of the sample.

The sample comes from a study of T cell repertoires in cytomegalovirus infection (dated by TCRdb to about 2019). For context, the study as a whole: Peptide stimulations targeted recently identified HLA-C-restricted CMV epitopes, whose presentation resists viral immunomodulation, together with well-studied HLA-B-restricted epitopes. The HLA type of each donor mattered for the analysis, because public TCR beta signatures pointed to carriage of CMV infection along with the matching HLA type.

Study-level results and caveats: In the ex vivo response, HLA-C-restricted CMV-specific TCR beta clonotypes were dominant, and in two of eight donors the single most frequent clonotype came from this HLA-C-restricted group. Cumulative frequency of public TCR beta family members discriminated carriers of CMV infection plus the relevant HLA type in this cohort and an independent roughly 330-donor cohort.

The sequence derives from a human donor in good health (CMV status not recorded). Some clones in this sample may be carry-over from other donors' samples. The sample was cultured PBMCs, taken from culture after CMV antigen stimulation. The chain joins TRBV4-3 to TRBJ2-1, with a weak D call of TRBD1 (5 bases match). CDR3 reads: CASSQARGIEQFF. Read as DNA, the sequence is TGCGCCAGCAGCCAAGCAAGGGGCATTGAGCAGTTCTTC.